Sequencing of this T cell receptor (beta chain) was carried out in a study of T cell repertoires in cytomegalovirus infection. Each CDR3 protein is one row after TCRdb ran MiXCR on the reads. The sample shows about 890,000 distinct CDR3 sequences, roughly 30% of them seen only once. Remarks on this clonotype: Antigen: not known.

Germline CDR1 SGHDT, CDR2 YYEEEE. The CDR3 is 15 residues long. Trimming removed 1 base from V and 5 bases from J, with 16 bases in between. The chain is built from TRBV5-6 and TRBJ2-7, with D perhaps matching TRBD1 (6 bases). Sequencing used cultured CD8+ T cells from PBMCs, obtained from culture after CMV antigen stimulation. The TCR was taken from a human donor in good health (CMV status not recorded). Some clones in this sample may be carry-over from other donors' samples. The CDR3 is CASSLNWPGADEQYF. As DNA, the CDR3 is TGTGCCAGCAGCTTGAATTGGCCAGGGGCTGACGAGCAGTACTTC.